This entry lists 5 T cell receptor beta chains sequenced from one sample in a study of cytomegalovirus exposure and HLA in healthy donors. Vbeta (60) and Jbeta (13) primers were used in the PCR. The assay was immunoSEQ multiplex PCR, and TCRdb's table has in-frame clones only and misses some. The sample lists about 130,000 clones; approximately 74% were seen once. Sequencing was carried out using PBMCs. These receptors all come from a man between 40 and 49 years old in good health and CMV-seropositive.

The chain carries TRBV5-1 and TRBJ2-5; D may be TRBD1 (6 bases). The CDR3 consists of 15 residues. Trimming took off 3 bases at V and 2 bases at J, with 14 bases between the two ends. Germline-derived CDR1 and CDR2 are SGHRS and YFSETQ. CDR3 amino acids: CASSSDRSSQETQYF. CDR3 coding DNA: TGCGCCAGCAGCTCGGACAGAAGTTCTCAAGAGACCCAGTACTTC.

The rearrangement joins TRBV27 to TRBJ2-5; 11 nucleotides align to TRBD2. The DNA matches TRBJ2-7 better at its end, which makes the J call doubtful. CDR3 length equals 14 residues. CDR1 is MNHEY and CDR2 is SMNVEV in the germline V gene (reference sequence). CDR3 amino acids: CASSISGRAYEQYF. The CDR3, as DNA: TGTGCCAGCAGTATTAGCGGGAGGGCCTACGAGCAGTACTTC.

The rearrangement joins TRBV6-5 to TRBJ2-3, with 8 bases that match TRBD1. V shed 10 bases, J shed 5 bases, and the junction held 11 bases outside the gene matches. The CDR3 is 14 residues long. The V gene's germline CDR1 is MNHEY and CDR2 SVGAGI. The CDR3 DNA sequence: TGTGCCACCAGGGGGCTATCGGAAATAGATACGCAGTATTTT. Translating gives CATRGLSEIDTQYF.

This clone appeared a few times. The chain joins TRBV30 to TRBJ1-4, with 8 bases lining up with TRBD1. J gave up 5 bases and V 3 bases, and 5 bases lay outside the gene matches. This CDR3 comprises 14 residues. In germline, CDR1 is GTSNPN, CDR2 SVGIG (reference sequence). The CDR3 bases are TGTGCCTGGAGCCATAACAGGGGGAATGAAAAACTGTTTTTT. Its translation is CAWSHNRGNEKLFF.

V usage is TRBV6-5 and J usage is TRBJ2-7, with 11 nucleotides matching TRBD1. CDR1 MNHEY and CDR2 SVGAGI come from the germline V gene. The junction had 3 bases not matched to a gene; V was cut back by 6 bases and J by 5 bases. The CDR3 is 13 amino acids. CDR3 sequence: CASRRTGGDEQYF. CDR3 coding DNA: TGTGCCAGCAGAAGGACAGGGGGCGACGAGCAGTACTTC.